These 25 T cell receptor beta chains share one sample of origin, sequenced in a study of Ad26.COV2.S vaccination and SARS-CoV-2 variants. The treatment: roughly 20 received Ad26.COV2.S at low or high dose, single or two shots; roughly 5 received placebo; per-sample allocation not given. The investigators took samples on day 63 after the first vaccine or placebo injection. The data were produced by immunoSEQ multiplex PCR, yet TCRdb's version contains in-frame clones alone and is incomplete. Among hundreds of thousands of clones listed, 80% to 90% were seen once. Sequenced material: peripheral blood, taken in a trial of Ad26.COV2.S vaccine versus placebo. The receptor set was obtained from a person between 18 and 60 years old who received the Ad26.COV2.S COVID-19 vaccine or a placebo.

The V and J genes are TRBV7-2 and TRBJ1-2; D is unresolved. V was cut by 3 bases and J by 4 bases, with 6 bases left in between. The CDR3 extends over 12 amino acids. Germline V gene sequence: CDR1 SGHTA, CDR2 FQGNSA. In DNA, the CDR3 is TGTGCCAGCAGCTTCCAGGTCTATGGCTACACCTTC. The encoded protein is CASSFQVYGYTF.

This clone occurred once. The same CDR3 arises from other DNA sequences in this sample as well. V is TRBV9 and J is TRBJ2-7; D is perhaps TRBD2 (5 bases). V lost 0 bases and J 1 base, leaving 5 bases between the germline ends. Germline V gene sequence: CDR1 SGDLS, CDR2 YYNGEE. The CDR3 runs 13 residues. CDR3 coding DNA: TGTGCCAGCAGCGTAGGAGGGTCCTACGAGCAGTACTTC. This translates into CASSVGGSYEQYF. The entire variable domain, with the rest obtained from reference TRBV9 and TRBJ2-7, is as follows: DSGVTQTPKHLITATGQRVTLRCSPRSGDLSVYWYQQSLDQGLQFLIQYYNGEERAKGNILERFSAQQFPDLHSELNLSSLELGDSALYFCASSVGGSYEQYFGPGTRLTVT.

The chain recombines TRBV28 with TRBJ2-5; TRBD2 might be the D (5 bases). V gave up 2 bases and J gave up 6 bases, with 7 bases separating them. The CDR3 length is 12 residues. Germline V lookup: CDR1 MDHEN, CDR2 SYDVKM. The CDR3: CASSLGEKTQYF. The CDR3 DNA sequence: TGTGCCAGCAGTTTAGGGGAGAAGACCCAGTACTTC.

This chain links TRBV19 with TRBJ1-2; no firm D call. Trimming shortened V by 0 bases and J by 8 bases, and 13 bases separated the two germline ends. The CDR3 has 14 residues. Germline V gene data show CDR1 as LNHDA and CDR2 as SQIVND (reference sequence). As DNA, the CDR3 is TGTGCCAGTAGTATAGATCCCGGGAGAGGCGGCTACACCTTC. Protein sequence: CASSIDPGRGGYTF.

This chain links TRBV7-2 with TRBJ2-7; TRBD1 might be the D (6 bases). Trimming took 5 bases from V and 5 from J, leaving 16 bases between them. This CDR3 contains 14 residues. Germline V lookup: CDR1 SGHTA, CDR2 FQGNSA. This CDR3 reads CASSQGQPLHEQYF. The CDR3 DNA sequence: TGTGCCAGCAGCCAAGGACAGCCGCTCCACGAGCAGTACTTC.

V gene TRBV5-6 combines with J gene TRBJ1-2; D is perhaps TRBD1 (5 bases). Per germline, CDR1 SGHDT and CDR2 YYEEEE. V was shortened by 4 bases and J by 7 bases, with 17 bases between the two germline ends. This CDR3 is built from 14 residues. The CDR3 sequence: CASSPVGTWAGYTF. The DNA for the CDR3 is TGTGCCAGCAGCCCGGTGGGGACCTGGGCTGGCTACACCTTC.

The gene calls are TRBV10-3 and TRBJ1-3; 8 bases map to TRBD1. Germline assignment: CDR1 ENHRY and CDR2 SYGVKD. Trimming took 10 bases from V and 9 from J; bases not matched to a gene: 5. The CDR3 runs to 11 residues. DNA of the CDR3: TGTGCCAGTGGACAGGGCCGCACCATATATTTT. Translated, it gives CASGQGRTIYF.

The chain couples TRBV6-5 to TRBJ1-1; D gene uncertain. This CDR3 spans 13 amino acids. CDR1 is MNHEY, CDR2 SVGAGI, per germline. V was shortened by 0 bases and J by 8 bases, with 10 bases between the two germline ends. The CDR3 reads CASSYSVGREAFF. The CDR3 nucleotides are TGTGCCAGCAGTTACTCGGTAGGCCGAGAAGCTTTCTTT.

This chain links TRBV5-1 with TRBJ2-3; 9 bases match TRBD1. The V and J ends lost 4 bases and 3 bases, in that order; junction bases with no gene match: 6. Germline loops: CDR1 SGHRS, CDR2 YFSETQ. The CDR3 contains 15 residues. The CDR3 sequence: CASSLGDRDTDTQYF. CDR3 DNA: TGCGCCAGCAGCCTGGGGGACAGGGATACAGATACGCAGTATTTT.

This clone was counted only a few times. This chain joins TRBV7-2 and TRBJ2-5; D possibly uses TRBD1 or TRBD2 (6 bases each). The CDR3 length is 19 residues. CDR1 and CDR2 (germline): SGHTA, FQGNSA. V was pared by 4 bases and J by 5 bases, with 29 bases between. The CDR3 loop reads CASSWDGGRDSQRGETQYF. For the CDR3, the DNA is TGTGCCAGCAGCTGGGATGGGGGGCGAGACAGCCAAAGAGGGGAGACCCAGTACTTC.

The V and J genes are TRBV7-9 and TRBJ1-2, with a tentative D call TRBD1 (5 bases). The CDR3 is 16 residues long. Deletions cut 10 bases from V and 5 bases from J, with 26 bases between. In germline, CDR1 is SEHNR, CDR2 FQNEAQ (reference sequence). The CDR3 nucleotides read TGTGCCACCGGGGCGGTTCCCGCCCTAGCGAAGTATGGCTACACCTTC. It yields the protein CATGAVPALAKYGYTF.

The chain is built from TRBV6-5 and TRBJ2-3, with TRBD1 as a possible D gene (6 bases). The germline V gene has CDR1 MNHEY and CDR2 SVGAGI. This CDR3 contains 15 residues. The V gene lost 1 base and the J gene lost 8 bases, with 16 bases spanning the gap. The CDR3 DNA is TGTGCCAGCAGTTACTACTCAGGGGAAACGGGTACGCAGTATTTT. Its translation: CASSYYSGETGTQYF.

This CDR3 is CASRGQGVYGYTF. Written as DNA, the CDR3 is TGTGCCAGTAGAGGACAGGGGGTATATGGCTACACCTTC. The chain is built from TRBV19 and TRBJ1-2, with TRBD1 matching 10 bases. The CDR3 sequence is 13 residues long. Germline CDR1 LNHDA, CDR2 SQIVND (reference sequence). V shed 6 bases and J 5 bases; nucleotides not matched to a gene: 3.

This clone was recorded once. The genes are TRBV19 and TRBJ2-3, with 8 positions matching TRBD1. The CDR3 sequence is 14 residues long. The V segment lost 7 bases and the J segment 2 bases; nucleotides outside the gene matches: 5. Per the germline V gene, CDR1 is LNHDA and CDR2 is SQIVND (reference sequence). The CDR3 DNA reads as TGTGCCAGTAAGGAGACAGGGGCCACAGATACGCAGTATTTT. Translation: CASKETGATDTQYF.

The chain has TRBV3-1 (or the pseudogene TRBV3-2) and TRBJ1-6; D is perhaps TRBD1 (6 bases). This CDR3 contains 16 residues. The germline V gene has CDR1 LGHDT and CDR2 YNNKEL (reference sequence). V shed 1 base and J shed 3 bases, with 10 bases lying between them. This CDR3 is CASSQVEGVYNSPLHF. For the CDR3, the DNA is TGTGCCAGCAGCCAAGTGGAGGGGGTCTATAATTCACCCCTCCACTTT.

V gene TRBV29-1 combines with J gene TRBJ1-5; 9 bases are a match to TRBD1. Germline CDR1 SQVTM, CDR2 ANQGSEA. V trimming: 6 bases; J trimming: 0 bases; junction bases outside the gene matches: 15. There are 18 residues in the CDR3. The CDR3 bases are TGCAGCGTCCCTATCCCGGGACAGGGCCGCCTTAGCAATCAGCCCCAGCATTTT. Amino acids: CSVPIPGQGRLSNQPQHF.

The rearrangement joins TRBV19 to TRBJ1-2, with TRBD1 matching over 8 bases. CDR3 length: 21 residues. From germline, CDR1 is LNHDA and CDR2 SQIVND (reference sequence). V trimming: 6 bases; J trimming: 2 bases; junction bases outside the gene matches: 26. CDR3 loop: CASSPNPLMDRALGMNYGYTF. In DNA, the CDR3 is TGTGCCAGTAGCCCCAATCCCTTAATGGACAGGGCTCTCGGAATGAACTATGGCTACACCTTC.

V is TRBV9 and J is TRBJ1-2; D perhaps matches TRBD1 (6 bases). CDR3 length: 14 residues. From germline, CDR1 is SGDLS and CDR2 YYNGEE. Trimming pared 0 bases from V and 4 bases from J, leaving 10 bases between. CDR3 region: CASSVGKGGYGYTF. DNA of the CDR3: TGTGCCAGCAGCGTAGGAAAAGGGGGCTATGGCTACACCTTC. Looking up the rest from reference TRBV9 and TRBJ1-2 gives the full variable domain: DSGVTQTPKHLITATGQRVTLRCSPRSGDLSVYWYQQSLDQGLQFLIQYYNGEERAKGNILERFSAQQFPDLHSELNLSSLELGDSALYFCASSVGKGGYGYTFGSGTRLTVV.

The chain combines TRBV30 with TRBJ2-3, with D perhaps being TRBD1 or TRBD2 (5 bases each). With 1 base removed from V and 4 bases from J, the gap between germline ends came to 12 bases. The germline gives CDR1 GTSNPN, CDR2 SVGIG (reference sequence). The length of the CDR3 is 14 residues. Here the CDR3 reads CAWSGSGTPDTQYF. In DNA form, the CDR3 reads TGTGCCTGGAGTGGTTCAGGGACGCCAGATACGCAGTATTTT.

The V and J genes are TRBV3-1 (or the pseudogene TRBV3-2) and TRBJ2-7, with TRBD1 matching over 8 bases. The V and J ends lost 4 bases and 4 bases, in that order; junction bases with no gene match: 9. Germline loops: CDR1 LGHDT, CDR2 YNNKEL (reference sequence). This CDR3 comprises 15 residues. CDR3 coding DNA: TGTGCCAGCAGCCCTTCCGGGACAGGAGAATACGAGCAGTACTTC. Translated, it gives CASSPSGTGEYEQYF.

This clone was recorded a few times. This sequence joins TRBV7-9 and TRBJ2-1; D unclear. V dropped 2 bases and J dropped 9 bases, with 8 bases sitting between them. The CDR3 is 12 residues long. CDR1 is SEHNR and CDR2 is FQNEAQ in the germline V gene (reference sequence). CDR3 coding DNA: TGTGCCAGCAGCTTACAACAGATTGAGCAGTTCTTC. It encodes CASSLQQIEQFF.

The chain employs TRBV12-5 and TRBJ2-1, with TRBD1 matching over 9 bases. V trimming: 7 bases; J trimming: 1 base; junction bases outside the gene matches: 5. This CDR3 has 15 amino acids. Germline V lookup: CDR1 LGHNT, CDR2 FRNRAP. The CDR3 here is CASAFDRGSYNEQFF. CDR3 DNA sequence: TGTGCTAGTGCCTTCGACAGGGGGTCCTACAATGAGCAGTTCTTC.

The CDR3 region is CASSIDAAGGFTDTQYF. The CDR3 DNA is TGTGCCAGTAGTATAGATGCGGCGGGAGGGTTCACAGATACGCAGTATTTT. The chain recombines TRBV19 with TRBJ2-3; 9 bases match TRBD2. J lost 2 bases, V lost 0 bases, and 6 bases had no gene match. This CDR3 spans 17 amino acids. CDR1 and CDR2 from the germline V gene are LNHDA and SQIVND (reference sequence). The full variable domain, completed using reference TRBV19 and TRBJ2-3, is DGGITQSPKYLFRKEGQNVTLSCEQNLNHDAMYWYRQDPGQGLRLIYYSQIVNDFQKGDIAEGYSVSREKKESFPLTVTSAQKNPTAFYLCASSIDAAGGFTDTQYFGPGTRLTVL.

The V call is TRBV19, the J call TRBJ2-5; 9 bases line up with TRBD2. Germline V lookup: CDR1 LNHDA, CDR2 SQIVND (reference sequence). Losses at the gene ends were 5 bases for V and 1 base for J; bases not matched to a gene: 5. CDR3 length: 15 residues. CDR3 bases: TGTGCCAGTAGTGGGACTAGCTCCCTCCAAGAGACCCAGTACTTC. This translates into CASSGTSSLQETQYF.

The rearrangement links TRBV21-1 to TRBJ2-7; the DNA was not compared with TRBD2, the D call given in the table. TRBV21-1 is a pseudogene segment. The CDR3 runs to 17 residues. CDR3 amino acids: CASSKVGTLRGTHEQYF. For the CDR3, the DNA is TGTGCCAGCAGCAAAGTAGGAACCCTTCGGGGGACCCACGAGCAGTACTTC.